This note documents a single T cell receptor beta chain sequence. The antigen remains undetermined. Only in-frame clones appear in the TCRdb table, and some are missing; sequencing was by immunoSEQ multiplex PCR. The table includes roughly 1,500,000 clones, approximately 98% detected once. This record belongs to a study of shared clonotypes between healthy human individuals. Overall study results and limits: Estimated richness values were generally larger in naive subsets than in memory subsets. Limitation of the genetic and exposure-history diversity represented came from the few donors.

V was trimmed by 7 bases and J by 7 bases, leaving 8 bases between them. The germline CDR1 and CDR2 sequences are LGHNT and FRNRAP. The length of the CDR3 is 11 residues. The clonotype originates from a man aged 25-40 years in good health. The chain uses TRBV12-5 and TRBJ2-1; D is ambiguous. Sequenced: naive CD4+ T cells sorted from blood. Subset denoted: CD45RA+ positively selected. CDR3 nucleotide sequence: TGTGCTAGTGCCTTGGAGAATGAGCAGTTCTTC. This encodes CASALENEQFF.